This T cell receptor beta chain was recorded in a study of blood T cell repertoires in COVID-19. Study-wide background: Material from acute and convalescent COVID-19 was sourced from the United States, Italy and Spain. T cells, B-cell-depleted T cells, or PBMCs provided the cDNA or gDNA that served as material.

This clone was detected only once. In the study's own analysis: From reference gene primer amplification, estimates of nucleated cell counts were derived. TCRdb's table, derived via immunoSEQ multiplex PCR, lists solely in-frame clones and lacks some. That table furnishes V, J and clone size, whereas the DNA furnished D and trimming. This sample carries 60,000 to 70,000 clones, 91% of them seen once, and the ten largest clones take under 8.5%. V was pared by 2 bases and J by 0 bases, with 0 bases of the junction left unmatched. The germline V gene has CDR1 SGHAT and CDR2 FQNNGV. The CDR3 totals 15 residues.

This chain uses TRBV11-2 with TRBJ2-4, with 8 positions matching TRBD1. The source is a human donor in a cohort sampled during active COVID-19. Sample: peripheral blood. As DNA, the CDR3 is TGTGCCAGCAGCTTAACAGGGGGAGCCAAAAACATTCAGTACTTC. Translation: CASSLTGGAKNIQYF.